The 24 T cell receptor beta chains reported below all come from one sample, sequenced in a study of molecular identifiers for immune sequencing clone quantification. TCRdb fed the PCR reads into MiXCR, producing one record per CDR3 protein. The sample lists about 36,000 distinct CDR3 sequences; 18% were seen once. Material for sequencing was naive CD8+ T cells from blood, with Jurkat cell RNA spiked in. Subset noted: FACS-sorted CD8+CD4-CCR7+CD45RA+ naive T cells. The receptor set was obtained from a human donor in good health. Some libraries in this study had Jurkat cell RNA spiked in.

The CDR3 bases are TGCAGTGCTAGTACTAGACCCTCCTACAATGAGCAGTTCTTC. Translating it yields CSASTRPSYNEQFF. This chain uses TRBV20-1 with TRBJ2-1; D perhaps matches TRBD2 (5 bases). This CDR3 spans 14 amino acids. Germline CDR1 reads DFQATT; CDR2 reads SNEGSKA (reference sequence). Between the trimmed V and J ends, which lost 3 bases and 0 bases, there was a span of 9 bases.

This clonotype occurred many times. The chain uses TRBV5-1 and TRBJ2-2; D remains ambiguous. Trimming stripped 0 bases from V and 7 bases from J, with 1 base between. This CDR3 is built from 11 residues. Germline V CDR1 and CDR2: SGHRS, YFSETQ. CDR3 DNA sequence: TGCGCCAGCAGCTTGGACGGGGAGCTGTTTTTT. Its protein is CASSLDGELFF.

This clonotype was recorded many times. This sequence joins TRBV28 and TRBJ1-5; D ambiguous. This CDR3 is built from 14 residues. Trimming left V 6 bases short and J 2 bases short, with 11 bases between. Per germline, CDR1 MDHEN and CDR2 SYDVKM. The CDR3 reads CASSPWGGNQPQHF. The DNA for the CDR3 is TGTGCCAGCAGCCCATGGGGAGGCAATCAGCCCCAGCATTTT.

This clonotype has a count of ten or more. CDR3 DNA: TGTGCCAGCAGCGCCCCGGGACAGGGCCTAAATGAGCAGTTCTTC. It yields the protein CASSAPGQGLNEQFF. The chain is built from TRBV9 and TRBJ2-1, with 9 bases fitting TRBD1. The CDR3 spans 15 residues. V was pared by 3 bases and J by 7 bases, with 8 bases of the junction left unmatched. In germline, CDR1 is SGDLS, CDR2 YYNGEE.

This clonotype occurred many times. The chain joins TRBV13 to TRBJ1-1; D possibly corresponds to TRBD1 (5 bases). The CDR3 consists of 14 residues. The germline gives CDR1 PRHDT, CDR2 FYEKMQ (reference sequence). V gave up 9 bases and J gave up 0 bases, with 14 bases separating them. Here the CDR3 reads CASGKTEMNTEAFF. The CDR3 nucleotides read TGTGCCAGTGGGAAGACAGAAATGAACACTGAAGCTTTCTTT.

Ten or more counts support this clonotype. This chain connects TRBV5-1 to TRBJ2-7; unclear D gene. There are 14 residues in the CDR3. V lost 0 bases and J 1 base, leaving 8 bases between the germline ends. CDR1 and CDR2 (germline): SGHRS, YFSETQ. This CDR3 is CASSLGYGSYEQYF. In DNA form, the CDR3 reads TGCGCCAGCAGCTTGGGGTACGGATCCTACGAGCAGTACTTC.

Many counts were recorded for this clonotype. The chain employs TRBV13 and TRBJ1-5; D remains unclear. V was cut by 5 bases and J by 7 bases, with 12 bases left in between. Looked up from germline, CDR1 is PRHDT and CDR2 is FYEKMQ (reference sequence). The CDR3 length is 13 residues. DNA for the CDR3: TGTGCCAGCAGCCTGGGTTTGGTACAGCCCCAGCATTTT. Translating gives CASSLGLVQPQHF.

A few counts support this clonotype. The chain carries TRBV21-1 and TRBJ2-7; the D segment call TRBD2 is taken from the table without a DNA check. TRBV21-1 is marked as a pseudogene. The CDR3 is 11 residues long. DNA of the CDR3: TGTGCCAGCAGCGTAAGTACTAGCGGGTACTTC. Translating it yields CASSVSTSGYF.

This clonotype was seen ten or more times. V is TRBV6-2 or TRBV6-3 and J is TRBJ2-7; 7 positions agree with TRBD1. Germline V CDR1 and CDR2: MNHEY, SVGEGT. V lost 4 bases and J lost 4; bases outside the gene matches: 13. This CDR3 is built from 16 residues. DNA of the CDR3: TGTGCCAGCAGTTCCGGGACAGAAGAAATAAGATACGAGCAGTACTTC. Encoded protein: CASSSGTEEIRYEQYF.

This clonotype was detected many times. For the CDR3, the DNA is TGTGCCAGCAGCATAGGGACGATCGAGACCCAGTACTTC. Translation: CASSIGTIETQYF. This chain connects TRBV5-6 to TRBJ2-5, with D perhaps TRBD1 or TRBD2 (5 bases each). Germline V lookup: CDR1 SGHDT, CDR2 YYEEEE. Trimming removed 4 bases at V and 5 bases at J, with 12 bases between. The CDR3 is 13 residues long.

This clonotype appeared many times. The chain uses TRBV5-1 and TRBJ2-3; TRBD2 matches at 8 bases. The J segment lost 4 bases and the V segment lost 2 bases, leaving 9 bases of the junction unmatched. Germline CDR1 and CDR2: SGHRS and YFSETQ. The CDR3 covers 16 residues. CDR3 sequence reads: CASSFHSGRSADTQYF. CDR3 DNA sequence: TGCGCCAGCAGCTTCCACAGCGGGAGAAGTGCAGATACGCAGTATTTT. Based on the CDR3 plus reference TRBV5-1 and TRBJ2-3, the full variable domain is KAGVTQTPRYLIKTRGQQVTLSCSPISGHRSVSWYQQTPGQGLQFLFEYFSETQRNKGNFPGRFSGRQFSNSRSEMNVSTLELGDSALYLCASSFHSGRSADTQYFGPGTRLTVL.

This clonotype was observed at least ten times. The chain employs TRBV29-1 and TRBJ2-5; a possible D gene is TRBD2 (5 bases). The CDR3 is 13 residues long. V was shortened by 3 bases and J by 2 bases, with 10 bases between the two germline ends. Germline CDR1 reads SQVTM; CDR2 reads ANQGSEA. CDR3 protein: CSVDERRQETQYF. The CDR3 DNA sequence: TGCAGCGTTGACGAGCGGAGACAAGAGACCCAGTACTTC.

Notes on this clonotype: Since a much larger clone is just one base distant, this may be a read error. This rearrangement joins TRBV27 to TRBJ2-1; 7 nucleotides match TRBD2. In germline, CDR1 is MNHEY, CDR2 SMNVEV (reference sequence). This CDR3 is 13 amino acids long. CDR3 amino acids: CAGSPGTINEQFF. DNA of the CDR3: TGTGCCGGCAGCCCTGGGACTATCAATGAGCAGTTCTTC.

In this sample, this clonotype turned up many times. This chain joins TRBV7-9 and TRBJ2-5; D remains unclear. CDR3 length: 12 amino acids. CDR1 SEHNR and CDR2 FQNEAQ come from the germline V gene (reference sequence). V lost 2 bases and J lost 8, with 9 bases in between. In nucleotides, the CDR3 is TGTGCCAGCAGCTTATCCGCGCCAACCCAGTACTTC. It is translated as CASSLSAPTQYF.

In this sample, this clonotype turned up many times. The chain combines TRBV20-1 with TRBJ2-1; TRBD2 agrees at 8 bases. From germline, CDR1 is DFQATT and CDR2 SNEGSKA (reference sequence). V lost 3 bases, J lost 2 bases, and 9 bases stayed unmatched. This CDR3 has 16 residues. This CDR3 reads CSASGNERGPYNEQFF. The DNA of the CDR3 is TGCAGTGCTAGTGGGAATGAGCGGGGGCCCTACAATGAGCAGTTCTTC.

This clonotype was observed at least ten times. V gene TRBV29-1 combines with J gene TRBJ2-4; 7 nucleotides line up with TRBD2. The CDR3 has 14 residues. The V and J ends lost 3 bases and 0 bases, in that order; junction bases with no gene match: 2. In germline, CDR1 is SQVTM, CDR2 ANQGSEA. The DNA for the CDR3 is TGCAGCGTTGAGGGAGGGGCAGCCAAAAACATTCAGTACTTC. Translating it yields CSVEGGAAKNIQYF.

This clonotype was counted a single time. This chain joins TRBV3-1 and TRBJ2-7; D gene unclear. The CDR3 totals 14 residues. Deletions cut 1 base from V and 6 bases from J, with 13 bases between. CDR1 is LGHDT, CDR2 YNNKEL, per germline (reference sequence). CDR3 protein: CASSQAYRRVEQYF. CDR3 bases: TGTGCCAGCAGCCAAGCATACCGTCGGGTCGAGCAGTACTTC.

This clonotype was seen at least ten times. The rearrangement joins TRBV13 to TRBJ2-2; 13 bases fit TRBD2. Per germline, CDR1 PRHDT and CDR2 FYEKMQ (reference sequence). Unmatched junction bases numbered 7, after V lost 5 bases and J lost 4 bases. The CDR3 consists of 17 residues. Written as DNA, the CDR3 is TGTGCCAGCAGCCTCGGACTAGCGGGAGTGCGCACCGGGGAGCTGTTTTTT. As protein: CASSLGLAGVRTGELFF.

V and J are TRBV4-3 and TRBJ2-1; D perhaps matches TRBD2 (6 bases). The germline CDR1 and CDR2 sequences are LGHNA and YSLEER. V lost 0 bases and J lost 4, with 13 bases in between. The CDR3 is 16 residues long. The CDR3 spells CASSQDQLAIYNEQFF. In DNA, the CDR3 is TGCGCCAGCAGCCAAGATCAGCTAGCGATATACAATGAGCAGTTCTTC.

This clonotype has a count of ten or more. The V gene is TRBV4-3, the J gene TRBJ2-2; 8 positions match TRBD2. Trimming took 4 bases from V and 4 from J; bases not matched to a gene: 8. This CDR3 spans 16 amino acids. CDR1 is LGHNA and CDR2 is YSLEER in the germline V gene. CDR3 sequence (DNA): TGCGCCAGCAGCCCCGGGGGGGGTCTGGGCACCGGGGAGCTGTTTTTT. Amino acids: CASSPGGGLGTGELFF.

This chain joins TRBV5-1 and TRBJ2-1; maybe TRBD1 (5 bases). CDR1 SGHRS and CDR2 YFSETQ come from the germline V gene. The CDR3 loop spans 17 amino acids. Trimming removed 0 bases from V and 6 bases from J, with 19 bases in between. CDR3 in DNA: TGCGCCAGCAGCTTGGACCTGTCATTTGGAAGGGGCAATGAGCAGTTCTTC. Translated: CASSLDLSFGRGNEQFF.

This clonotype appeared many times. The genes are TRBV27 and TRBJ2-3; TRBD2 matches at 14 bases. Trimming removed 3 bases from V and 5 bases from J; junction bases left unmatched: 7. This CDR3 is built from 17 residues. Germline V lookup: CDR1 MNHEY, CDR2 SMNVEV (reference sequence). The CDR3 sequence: CASSFSGLAGGLDTQYF. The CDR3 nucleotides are TGTGCCAGCAGTTTCTCAGGACTAGCGGGAGGTTTAGATACGCAGTATTTT.

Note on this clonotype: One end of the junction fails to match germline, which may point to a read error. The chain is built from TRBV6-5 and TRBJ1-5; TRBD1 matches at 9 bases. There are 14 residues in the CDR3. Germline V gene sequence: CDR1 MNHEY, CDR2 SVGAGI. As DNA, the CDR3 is TGTGCCGGCAGAGGGACAGGGTCCAATCAGCCCCAGCATTTT. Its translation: CAGRGTGSNQPQHF.

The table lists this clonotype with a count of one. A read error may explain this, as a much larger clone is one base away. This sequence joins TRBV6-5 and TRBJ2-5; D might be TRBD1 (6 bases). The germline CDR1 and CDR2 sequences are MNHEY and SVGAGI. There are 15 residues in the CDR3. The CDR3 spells CASRYSGTRQETQYF. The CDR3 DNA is TGTGCCAGCAGATACTCGGGGACAAGACAAGAGACCCAGTACTTC.